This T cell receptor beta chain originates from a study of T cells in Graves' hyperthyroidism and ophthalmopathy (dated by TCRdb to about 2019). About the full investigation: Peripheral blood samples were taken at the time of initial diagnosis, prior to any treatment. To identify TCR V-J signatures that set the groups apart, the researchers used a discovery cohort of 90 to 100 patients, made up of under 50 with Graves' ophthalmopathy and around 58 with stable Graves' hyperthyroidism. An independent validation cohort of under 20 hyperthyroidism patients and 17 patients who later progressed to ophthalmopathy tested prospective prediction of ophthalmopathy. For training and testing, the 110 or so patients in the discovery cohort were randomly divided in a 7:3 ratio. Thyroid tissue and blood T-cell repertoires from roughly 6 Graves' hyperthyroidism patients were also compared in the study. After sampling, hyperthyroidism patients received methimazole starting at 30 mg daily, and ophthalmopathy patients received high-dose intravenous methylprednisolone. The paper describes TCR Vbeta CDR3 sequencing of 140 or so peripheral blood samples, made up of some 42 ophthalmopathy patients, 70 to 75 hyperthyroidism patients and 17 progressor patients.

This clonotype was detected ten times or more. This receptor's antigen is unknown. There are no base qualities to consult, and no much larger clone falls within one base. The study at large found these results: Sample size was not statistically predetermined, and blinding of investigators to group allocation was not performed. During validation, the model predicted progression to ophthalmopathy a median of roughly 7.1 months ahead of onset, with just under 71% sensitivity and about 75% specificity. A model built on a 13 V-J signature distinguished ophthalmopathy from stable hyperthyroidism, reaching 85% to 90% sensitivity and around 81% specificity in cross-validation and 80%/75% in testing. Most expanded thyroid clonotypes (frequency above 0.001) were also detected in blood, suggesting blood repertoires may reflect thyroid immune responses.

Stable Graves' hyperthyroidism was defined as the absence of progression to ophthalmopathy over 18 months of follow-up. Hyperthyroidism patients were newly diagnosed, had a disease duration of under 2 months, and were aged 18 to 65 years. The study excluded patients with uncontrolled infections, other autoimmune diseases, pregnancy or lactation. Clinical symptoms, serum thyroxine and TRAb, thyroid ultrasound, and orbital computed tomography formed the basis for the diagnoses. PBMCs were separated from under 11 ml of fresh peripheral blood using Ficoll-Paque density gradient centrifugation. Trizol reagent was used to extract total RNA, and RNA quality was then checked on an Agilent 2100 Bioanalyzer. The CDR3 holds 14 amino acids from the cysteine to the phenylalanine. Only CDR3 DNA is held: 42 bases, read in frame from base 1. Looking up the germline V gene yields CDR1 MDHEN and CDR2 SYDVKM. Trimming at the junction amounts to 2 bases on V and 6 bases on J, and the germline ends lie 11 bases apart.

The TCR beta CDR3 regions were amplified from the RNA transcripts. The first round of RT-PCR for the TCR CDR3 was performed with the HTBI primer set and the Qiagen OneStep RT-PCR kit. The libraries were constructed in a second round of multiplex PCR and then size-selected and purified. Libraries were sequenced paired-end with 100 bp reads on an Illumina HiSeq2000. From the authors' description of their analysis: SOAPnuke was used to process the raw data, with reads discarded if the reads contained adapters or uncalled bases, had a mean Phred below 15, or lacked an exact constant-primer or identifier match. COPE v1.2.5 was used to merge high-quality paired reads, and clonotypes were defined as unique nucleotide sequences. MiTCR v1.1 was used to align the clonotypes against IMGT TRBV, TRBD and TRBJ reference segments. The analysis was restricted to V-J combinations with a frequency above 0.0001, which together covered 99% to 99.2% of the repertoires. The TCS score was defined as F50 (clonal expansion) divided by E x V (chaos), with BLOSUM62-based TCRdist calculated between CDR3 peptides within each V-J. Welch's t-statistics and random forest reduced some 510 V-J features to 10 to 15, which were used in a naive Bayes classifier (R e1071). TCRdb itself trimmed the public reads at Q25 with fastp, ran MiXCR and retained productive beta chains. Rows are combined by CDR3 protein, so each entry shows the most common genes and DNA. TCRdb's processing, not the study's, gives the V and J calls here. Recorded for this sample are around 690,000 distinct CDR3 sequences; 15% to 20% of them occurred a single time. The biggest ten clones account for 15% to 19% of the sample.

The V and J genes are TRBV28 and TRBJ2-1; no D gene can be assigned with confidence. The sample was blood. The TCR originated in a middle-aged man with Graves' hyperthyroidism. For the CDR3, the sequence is CASSLTLPINEQFF. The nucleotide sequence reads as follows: TGTGCCAGCAGTTTAACGCTACCAATCAATGAGCAGTTCTTC.